One and the same sample provided the 5 T cell receptor delta chains below, sequenced in a study of γδ T cells in repeated Plasmodium falciparum infection. TCRdb ran CATT on the multiplex PCR reads. The sample includes some 51,000 delta-chain clones, around 2% of them seen just once. Flow sorting of PBMC yielded separate Vgamma9/Vdelta2+ and Vdelta2-negative gammadelta T cell populations for bulk repertoire analysis. Source material: gamma-delta T cells from blood. Source of these receptors: a pool of human donors (malaria-infected and uninfected, not separated).

This clone has only a few counts. Only one base separates this from a far larger clonotype, so it likely reflects a read error. The same CDR3 arises from other DNA sequences in this sample as well. The J gene is TRDJ1, the V gene TRDV1; D tentatively fits TRDD2 or TRDD3 (8 bases each). The CDR3 length is 21 residues. The germline CDR1 and CDR2 sequences are TSWWSYY and QGS. The germline V and J ends were trimmed by 6 bases and 0 bases, with 32 bases remaining between them. As DNA, the CDR3 is TGTGCTCTTGGCTTCCTACCCCTGTCGTACTGGGGGCTCAGGTACACCGATAAACTCATCTTT. Residues: CALGFLPLSYWGLRYTDKLIF.

This clone was picked up many times. The protein held in TCRdb is that of a much larger clone and does not match this DNA's translation at residue 9, likely because of a read error; the protein shown is translated from the DNA. The chain employs TRDV2 and TRDJ1; no clear D. This CDR3 has 19 residues. Trimming cost V 0 bases and J 2 bases, with 24 bases left between them. Germline-derived CDR1 and CDR2 are GEAIGNYY and EKD. The CDR3: CACDTVGGTREEKTDKLIF. The CDR3 bases are TGTGCCTGTGACACCGTAGGAGGGACACGCGAAGAGAAAACCGATAAACTCATCTTT.

With respect to this clone: TCRdb pairs this DNA with a much larger clone's protein that differs at residue 16, likely a read error; the protein shown was translated from the DNA. This rearrangement joins TRDV3 to TRDJ1; 12 bases agree with TRDD3. Germline matching of the DNA provided the J gene here, since TCRdb leaves it blank. The V gene's germline CDR1 is TVYSNPD and CDR2 GDNSRS (reference sequence). CDR3 size: 20 residues. The CDR3 bases are TGTGCCTTTATGATTCCCTCGTACTGGGGGATACCCTTGAACACCGGTAAACTCATCTTT. This sequence encodes CAFMIPSYWGIPLNTGKLIF.

The table lists this clone with many counts. A far larger clone is just one base off, so this is likely a read error. The same CDR3 is also encoded by other DNA sequences in this sample. V and J are TRDV2 and TRDJ1; 7 positions match TRDD3. The germline V gene encodes CDR1 GEAIGNYY and CDR2 EKD. The junction had 11 bases not matched to a gene; V was cut back by 0 bases and J by 2 bases. There are 17 residues in the CDR3. Here the CDR3 DNA reads TGTGCCTGTGACACCGTGGGGGAGGCCCCGAGGACCGATAAACTCATCTTT. It codes for CACDTVGEAPRTDKLIF.

This clone was seen a few times. A far larger clone is a single base away, which makes a read error likely. Additional DNA sequences in this sample encode the identical CDR3. The V gene is listed as TRDV1; no J gene was called; TRDD3 is the table's D call and was not checked against the DNA. Germline V gene sequence: CDR1 TSWWSYY, CDR2 QGS. The CDR3 is 21 amino acids. Written as DNA, the CDR3 is TGTGCTCTTGGGGGTCGACTCCTACTGTTTGGGGGGCCGAAGGTGACAGCACAACTTTTCTTT. Residues: CALGGRLLLFGGPKVTAQLFF.